Below, 15 T cell receptor beta chains from the same sample are listed, as sequenced in a study of shared T cell receptors in the human thymus. Produced via immunoSEQ multiplex PCR; TCRdb's table is partial and in-frame only. The repertoire holds hundreds of thousands of clones, around 93% seen once, with approximately 0.02% in the top ten. Sequencing was carried out using thymocytes. These receptors were collected from a human donor.

In this sample, this clone turned up once. A junction end diverges from the germline sequence, so it may reflect a read error. The chain has TRBV7-8 and TRBJ2-5, with 9 bases matching TRBD1. Germline-derived CDR1 and CDR2 are SGHVS and FQNEAQ. This CDR3 is built from 13 residues. The CDR3 sequence is CASSPRDRATRYF. The CDR3 coding sequence is TGTGCCAGCAGCCCTCGGGACAGGGCCACCCGGTACTTC.

This clone has only one observation. The rearrangement links TRBV11-3 to TRBJ2-3; 7 nucleotides align to TRBD2. Germline CDR1 and CDR2: SGHNT and YENEEA. V lost 1 base, J lost 6 bases, and 7 bases stayed unmatched. There are 15 residues in the CDR3. The CDR3 reads CASSLVFWGGDTQYF. The CDR3, as DNA: TGTGCCAGCAGCTTAGTCTTTTGGGGGGGTGATACGCAGTATTTT.

This clone was counted a single time. The chain uses TRBV4-1 and TRBJ2-3, with TRBD2 matching 7 bases. The germline V gene has CDR1 MGHRA and CDR2 YSYEKL. This CDR3 has 18 residues. V trimming: 0 bases; J trimming: 3 bases; junction bases outside the gene matches: 12. DNA for the CDR3: TGCGCCAGCAGCCAAGATCTGACTAGCCCTGCAGGGACAGATACGCAGTATTTT. It yields the protein CASSQDLTSPAGTDTQYF.

The chain employs TRBV7-2 and TRBJ2-4, with TRBD2 matching 8 bases. CDR1 is SGHTA and CDR2 is FQGNSA in the germline V gene. The CDR3 is 14 residues long. The trim removed 8 bases at V and 3 bases at J, leaving 6 bases unmatched. The CDR3: CASGGREVKNIQYF. The CDR3 bases are TGTGCCAGCGGAGGGCGGGAGGTCAAAAACATTCAGTACTTC.

In nucleotides, the CDR3 is TGTGCCAGTACCCTGGTGAGCGGGGGGCCCCAGCATTTT. This gives the protein CASTLVSGGPQHF. The J gene is TRBJ1-5, the V gene TRBV19, with D possibly matching TRBD1 (5 bases). Germline values: CDR1 LNHDA, CDR2 SQIVND (reference sequence). The CDR3 extends over 13 amino acids. Trimming removed 7 bases at V and 9 bases at J, with 16 bases between.

The V call is TRBV29-1, the J call TRBJ2-7; D is ambiguous. V was cut by 1 base and J by 0 bases, with 7 bases left in between. This CDR3 is built from 13 residues. Germline CDR1 SQVTM, CDR2 ANQGSEA. The CDR3 region has the DNA TGCAGCGTTGAAGGGAAAAGCTCCTACGAGCAGTACTTC. This encodes CSVEGKSSYEQYF.

In regard to this clone: Sequence at one end of the junction differs from germline and may be a read error. The genes are TRBV28 and TRBJ1-5; TRBD1 matches 9 bases. Germline V CDR1 and CDR2: MDHEN, SYDVKM. The CDR3 runs to 15 residues. The CDR3 DNA reads as TGTGCCAGCATTCGAAAGGGGGACAGGGATCAGTCCCAGCATTTT. Amino acid sequence: CASIRKGDRDQSQHF.

J is TRBJ2-7 and V is TRBV6-1; no reliable D call. Trimming left V 3 bases short and J 4 bases short, with 16 bases between. In germline, CDR1 is MNHNS, CDR2 SASEGT. The CDR3 is made up of 15 amino acids. CDR3 in amino acids: CASSEMPGTTYEQYF. CDR3 in DNA: TGTGCCAGCAGTGAGATGCCAGGAACAACATACGAGCAGTACTTC.

The chain carries TRBV11-2 and TRBJ2-7, with 8 positions matching TRBD2. The CDR3 runs 15 residues. V was clipped by 0 bases and J by 3 bases; unmatched bases: 4. Germline values: CDR1 SGHAT, CDR2 FQNNGV. Here the CDR3 reads CASSLDGRVIYEQYF. CDR3 nucleotide sequence: TGTGCCAGCAGCTTAGACGGGAGGGTAATCTACGAGCAGTACTTC.

The chain is built from TRBV28 and TRBJ2-7; maybe TRBD2 (5 bases). Per the germline V gene, CDR1 is MDHEN and CDR2 is SYDVKM. V lost 2 bases and J lost 4, with 15 bases in between. The CDR3 extends over 15 amino acids. CDR3 sequence: CASSLDKGERYEQYF. CDR3 nucleotide sequence: TGTGCCAGCAGTTTAGACAAGGGAGAAAGGTACGAGCAGTACTTC.

This clone is a singleton in its sample. The chain employs TRBV13 and TRBJ2-3; TRBD2 aligns across 9 bases. CDR3 length: 19 amino acids. V shed 0 bases and J 0 bases; nucleotides not matched to a gene: 10. From germline, CDR1 is PRHDT and CDR2 FYEKMQ (reference sequence). CDR3 amino acids: CASSLGSAGGSASTDTQYF. The CDR3 DNA is TGTGCCAGCAGCTTAGGCTCCGCGGGAGGGTCCGCTAGCACAGATACGCAGTATTTT.

The chain is built from TRBV19 and TRBJ1-1, with D tentatively TRBD1 (5 bases). CDR1 LNHDA and CDR2 SQIVND come from the germline V gene (reference sequence). Trimming removed 5 bases from V and 4 bases from J, with 17 bases in between. The CDR3 sequence is 15 residues long. The CDR3 bases are TGTGCCAGTAGTCCCCAAGGGGAGGGAGGCACTGAAGCTTTCTTT. It yields the protein CASSPQGEGGTEAFF.

V is TRBV28 and J is TRBJ1-2; tentative D call: TRBD1 (5 bases). CDR3 size: 14 residues. Looked up from germline, CDR1 is MDHEN and CDR2 is SYDVKM. V shed 6 bases and J shed 7 bases, with 18 bases lying between them. CDR3 sequence reads: CASSEAGLGGGYTF. The CDR3 DNA reads TGTGCCAGCAGCGAAGCGGGACTCGGGGGTGGCTACACCTTC.

V is TRBV14 and J is TRBJ2-5, with 7 bases matching TRBD2. The CDR3 is 15 residues long. V was pared by 3 bases and J by 7 bases, with 11 bases of the junction left unmatched. Germline V gene lookup returns CDR1 SGHDN and CDR2 FVKESK. CDR3 coding DNA: TGTGCCAGCAGCCAGCCGGGACTACCCTTATCGACCCAGTACTTC. Encoded protein: CASSQPGLPLSTQYF.

This clone was detected only a few times. The chain recombines TRBV19 with TRBJ1-5; tentatively, D is TRBD1 (5 bases). CDR1 and CDR2 (germline): LNHDA, SQIVND (reference sequence). The CDR3 spans 15 residues. The V gene lost 8 bases and the J gene lost 1 base, with 15 bases spanning the gap. CDR3 region: CASSRRGVSNQPQHF. For the CDR3, the DNA is TGTGCCAGTTCACGGCGGGGCGTCAGCAATCAGCCCCAGCATTTT.